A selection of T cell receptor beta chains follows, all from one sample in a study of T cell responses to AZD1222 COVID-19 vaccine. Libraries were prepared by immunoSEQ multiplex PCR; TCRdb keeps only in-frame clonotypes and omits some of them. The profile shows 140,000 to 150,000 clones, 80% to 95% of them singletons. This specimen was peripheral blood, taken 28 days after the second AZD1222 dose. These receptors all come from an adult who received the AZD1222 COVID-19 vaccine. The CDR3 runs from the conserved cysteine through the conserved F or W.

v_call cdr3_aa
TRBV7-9 CASSRGQFNQPQHF
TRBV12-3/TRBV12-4 CASSNRRSQPQHF
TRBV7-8 CASSRLRDRSHEQYF
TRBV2 CASRVRTVGYTF
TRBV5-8 CASSLGDGGGNQPQHF
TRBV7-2 CASSSPGAKETQYF
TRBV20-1 CSGGQGTEAFF
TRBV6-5 CASSYSMSGELFF
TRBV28 CASSLLGPNTGELFF
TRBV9 CASSLTPQGQDTEAFF
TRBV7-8 CASSWTGRSSGANVLTF